A single sample gave rise to the 20 T cell receptor beta chains below, sequenced in a study of monozygotic twins with inflammatory bowel disease. TCRdb reworked the 5' RACE reads into one entry per CDR3 protein, no DNA. The sample table includes about 160,000 distinct CDR3 sequences. The sequencing input was blood. The source is a human donor with ulcerative colitis or Crohn's disease, or a healthy co-twin of an affected twin (not recorded which).

The V and J genes are TRBV7-8 and TRBJ2-5; the TRBD2 assignment by TCRdb is unverifiable without DNA. The CDR3 sequence is 14 residues long. Germline V lookup: CDR1 SGHVS, CDR2 FQNEAQ. The CDR3 reads CASSFGTLQETQYF.

This chain uses TRBV20-1 with TRBJ2-7; the TRBD2 assignment by TCRdb is unverifiable without DNA. The CDR3 runs 15 residues. The germline V gene has CDR1 DFQATT and CDR2 SNEGSKA (reference sequence). The CDR3 protein is CSARDASGSVNEQYF.

The chain joins TRBV7-2 to TRBJ2-6; absent DNA, TCRdb's TRBD1 call cannot be checked. The CDR3 consists of 16 residues. Germline V gene lookup returns CDR1 SGHTA and CDR2 FQGNSA. The CDR3 reads CASSLQGASGANVLTF.

The V gene is TRBV28, the J gene TRBJ1-5; TCRdb outputs TRBD1, but without DNA this stays unchecked. Per the germline V gene, CDR1 is MDHEN and CDR2 is SYDVKM. This CDR3 spans 14 amino acids. The CDR3 protein is CASSLGAGYQPQHF. The whole variable domain, remainder taken from reference TRBV28 and TRBJ1-5, is DVKVTQSSRYLVKRTGEKVFLECVQDMDHENMFWYRQDPGLGLRLIYFSYDVKMKEKGDIPEGYSVSREKKERFSLILESASTNQTSMYLCASSLGAGYQPQHFGDGTRLSIL.

The V gene is TRBV7-9, the J gene TRBJ1-1. CDR1 is SEHNR and CDR2 is FQNEAQ in the germline V gene (reference sequence). There are 17 residues in the CDR3. The CDR3 loop is CASSLTRFGRTPNEAFF. Variable domain in full (rest from reference TRBV7-9 and TRBJ1-1): DTGVSQNPRHKITKRGQNVTFRCDPISEHNRLYWYRQTLGQGPEFLTYFQNEAQLEKSRLLSDRFSAERPKGSFSTLEIQRTEQGDSAMYLCASSLTRFGRTPNEAFFGQGTRLTVV.

J is TRBJ1-3 and V is TRBV6-5; the D gene TCRdb calls, TRBD1, cannot be checked with no DNA. This CDR3 is 13 amino acids long. Looked up from germline, CDR1 is MNHEY and CDR2 is SVGAGI. This CDR3 reads CVSRRQGRNTIYF.

The rearrangement uses TRBV19 and TRBJ2-5. The CDR3 is made up of 15 amino acids. Looked up from germline, CDR1 is LNHDA and CDR2 is SQIVND (reference sequence). The CDR3 reads CASSIDRRTQETQYF. Variable domain in full (rest from reference TRBV19 and TRBJ2-5): DGGITQSPKYLFRKEGQNVTLSCEQNLNHDAMYWYRQDPGQGLRLIYYSQIVNDFQKGDIAEGYSVSREKKESFPLTVTSAQKNPTAFYLCASSIDRRTQETQYFGPGTRLLVL.

The V call is TRBV3-1, the J call TRBJ2-7; there is no DNA to check the TCRdb D call of TRBD1. There are 13 residues in the CDR3. Germline lookup yields CDR1 LGHDT and CDR2 YNNKEL (reference sequence). CDR3 sequence reads: CASSLRDGYEQYF.

The chain has TRBV20-1 and TRBJ2-7; TCRdb gives TRBD2 as the D gene, but with no DNA this cannot be confirmed. Germline V CDR1 and CDR2: DFQATT, SNEGSKA (reference sequence). There are 14 residues in the CDR3. The CDR3 sequence: CSARRQGDIYEQYF.

The V call is TRBV6-1, the J call TRBJ1-2; without DNA, the TCRdb call of TRBD1 cannot be checked. The germline V gene encodes CDR1 MNHNS and CDR2 SASEGT. The CDR3 contains 12 residues. The CDR3 loop is CASKQGNYGYTF.

This chain uses TRBV28 with TRBJ1-1; TCRdb names TRBD1, which stays unverified in the absence of DNA. Germline CDR1 is MDHEN and CDR2 is SYDVKM. The CDR3 runs to 17 residues. Here the CDR3 reads CASSFGGQGGLATEAFF.

This rearrangement joins TRBV5-6 to TRBJ2-5; TCRdb names TRBD2, which stays unverified in the absence of DNA. The germline V gene encodes CDR1 SGHDT and CDR2 YYEEEE. The CDR3 length is 16 residues. CDR3 amino acids: CASSLLGGRPQETQYF.

The chain combines TRBV18 with TRBJ2-7; TCRdb returns TRBD1, unconfirmable since there is no DNA. CDR3 size: 14 residues. Germline CDR1 and CDR2: KGHSH and LQKENI. The CDR3 region is CASSTDQGTYEQYF.

The rearrangement links TRBV20-1 to TRBJ1-6; no DNA is available, so the TRBD1 call from TCRdb remains unchecked. The CDR3 loop spans 18 amino acids. Germline V gene data show CDR1 as DFQATT and CDR2 as SNEGSKA (reference sequence). The CDR3 sequence: CSARDFVALSSYNSPLHF.

The J gene is TRBJ1-2, the V gene TRBV6-2 or TRBV6-3; TCRdb names TRBD1, which stays unverified in the absence of DNA. This CDR3 has 14 residues. Germline CDR1 is MNHEY and CDR2 is SVGEGT. The CDR3 loop reads CASSYSGGHYGYTF.

CDR3 amino acids: CASSKDPRYEQYF. This sequence joins TRBV21-1 and TRBJ2-7. TRBV21-1 counts as a pseudogene. CDR3 length: 13 residues.

This chain links TRBV5-1 with TRBJ2-4; with no DNA, the TCRdb D assignment of TRBD1 cannot be verified. In germline, CDR1 is SGHRS, CDR2 YFSETQ. CDR3 length: 16 residues. The CDR3 protein is CASSLEGWGAKNIQYF.

This sequence joins TRBV7-6 and TRBJ2-3; TCRdb calls TRBD1, which cannot be checked without DNA. The CDR3 is made up of 16 amino acids. Per germline, CDR1 SGHVS and CDR2 FNYEAQ. The CDR3 reads CASSAGGATSTDTQYF.

This chain joins TRBV7-3 and TRBJ2-1; without DNA, the TCRdb call of TRBD2 cannot be checked. Germline-derived CDR1 and CDR2 are SGHTA and FQGTGA. The CDR3 consists of 15 residues. The chain's CDR3 is CASSLTSGTAFEQFF.

The chain links TRBV27 to TRBJ1-2. The CDR3 covers 13 residues. Germline CDR1 MNHEY, CDR2 SMNVEV (reference sequence). CDR3 sequence: CASSLIGQTGYTF.